The 29 T cell receptor beta chains in this list originate from one sample, sequenced in a study of T cell changes during pregnancy in multiple sclerosis. Using immunoSEQ multiplex PCR, the repertoire was profiled, and TCRdb retains in-frame clones only, with some absent. This sample carries about 64,000 clones, around 97% of them seen once, and the ten largest clones take under 2.5%. The sequenced sample was CD8+ T cells from peripheral blood mononuclear cells, obtained after pregnancy. The receptors originated from a female donor with multiple sclerosis, enrolled in a pregnancy study.

The chain uses TRBV25-1 and TRBJ2-7; a weak D match, TRBD1 (6 bases). This CDR3 spans 18 amino acids. V was cut by 3 bases and J by 5 bases, with 26 bases left in between. Germline V gives CDR1 MGHDK, CDR2 SYGVNS. The CDR3 nucleotides are TGTGCCAGCAGTGAGTCCGACTCATTTGGGGGCAGGGTCCACGAGCAGTACTTC. It encodes CASSESDSFGGRVHEQYF.

The chain has TRBV27 and TRBJ2-5; TRBD2 is a possible D gene (6 bases). The CDR3 has 17 amino acids. V lost 4 bases and J lost 2, with 20 bases in between. Germline CDR1 MNHEY, CDR2 SMNVEV (reference sequence). The CDR3 DNA reads TGTGCCAGCAGTTCCCCCCGGGACTGGAAGGGACAAGAGACCCAGTACTTC. Translated: CASSSPRDWKGQETQYF.

This chain uses TRBV29-1 with TRBJ1-1, with D possibly being TRBD1 (5 bases). The length of the CDR3 is 13 residues. The ends were cut back, 2 bases at V and 3 bases at J, with 10 bases in the middle. Germline values: CDR1 SQVTM, CDR2 ANQGSEA. CDR3: CSVEMGEDTEAFF. CDR3 sequence (DNA): TGCAGCGTTGAAATGGGGGAGGACACTGAAGCTTTCTTT.

The gene calls are TRBV10-3 and TRBJ1-5; 8 nucleotides match TRBD1. There are 12 residues in the CDR3. Losses at the gene ends were 10 bases for V and 4 bases for J; bases not matched to a gene: 3. Looked up from germline, CDR1 is ENHRY and CDR2 is SYGVKD. CDR3 residues: CATTGGNQPQHF. CDR3 nucleotide sequence: TGTGCCACAACAGGGGGAAATCAGCCCCAGCATTTT.

The chain is built from TRBV7-3 and TRBJ2-7; tentatively, D is TRBD2 (5 bases). Per the germline V gene, CDR1 is SGHTA and CDR2 is FQGTGA. This CDR3 comprises 12 residues. V was pared by 5 bases and J by 6 bases, with 11 bases between. CDR3 DNA sequence: TGTGCCAGCAGCCAACTAGGAGGCGAGCAGTACTTC. It codes for CASSQLGGEQYF. The whole variable domain, remainder taken from reference TRBV7-3 and TRBJ2-7, is GAGVSQTPSNKVTEKGKYVELRCDPISGHTALYWYRQSLGQGPEFLIYFQGTGAADDSGLPNDRFFAVRPEGSVSTLKIQRTERGDSAVYLCASSQLGGEQYFGPGTRLTVT.

V is TRBV28 and J is TRBJ1-5; D uncertain. Between the trimmed V and J ends, which lost 5 bases and 2 bases, there was a span of 10 bases. CDR1 and CDR2 from the germline V gene are MDHEN and SYDVKM. There are 14 residues in the CDR3. CDR3 amino acids: CASSLLIGNQPQHF. CDR3 nucleotides: TGTGCCAGCAGTCTATTGATAGGCAATCAGCCCCAGCATTTT. Complete variable domain (other parts from reference TRBV28 and TRBJ1-5): DVKVTQSSRYLVKRTGEKVFLECVQDMDHENMFWYRQDPGLGLRLIYFSYDVKMKEKGDIPEGYSVSREKKERFSLILESASTNQTSMYLCASSLLIGNQPQHFGDGTRLSIL.

The chain combines TRBV29-1 with TRBJ2-1; D is possibly TRBD2 (6 bases). Per the germline V gene, CDR1 is SQVTM and CDR2 is ANQGSEA. Between the trimmed V and J ends, which lost 6 bases and 1 base, there was a span of 10 bases. The CDR3 extends over 13 amino acids. CDR3 sequence (DNA): TGCAGCGTCGTAGCGGATTCCTACAATGAGCAGTTCTTC. Translation: CSVVADSYNEQFF.

The rearrangement joins TRBV7-9 to TRBJ2-7, with TRBD2 identical over 11 bases. Trimming at V came to 1 base and at J to 3 bases, leaving 5 bases not matched to a gene. This CDR3 contains 16 residues. Germline CDR1 SEHNR, CDR2 FQNEAQ (reference sequence). For the CDR3, the DNA is TGTGCCAGCAGCTTAGTGGGACTAGCGGCAGACTACGAGCAGTACTTC. It codes for CASSLVGLAADYEQYF.

For the CDR3, the DNA is TGTGCCAGCAGCTCGACAGGGGGAAAAGAGACCCAGTACTTC. Translating it yields CASSSTGGKETQYF. The rearrangement joins TRBV6-1 to TRBJ2-5; TRBD1 matches at 9 bases. The J segment lost 3 bases and the V segment lost 6 bases, leaving 5 bases of the junction unmatched. This CDR3 region has 14 residues. Germline CDR1 reads MNHNS; CDR2 reads SASEGT.

The V gene is TRBV27, the J gene TRBJ1-5, with 9 bases identical to TRBD1. The CDR3 extends over 14 amino acids. V trimming: 8 bases; J trimming: 0 bases; junction bases outside the gene matches: 2. Germline V gene lookup returns CDR1 MNHEY and CDR2 SMNVEV (reference sequence). This CDR3 reads CASRTGDSNQPQHF. In DNA form, the CDR3 reads TGTGCCAGCCGGACAGGGGATAGCAATCAGCCCCAGCATTTT.

The chain employs TRBV6-5 and TRBJ2-3; a possible D gene is TRBD2 (7 bases). CDR3 length: 14 residues. Germline CDR1 and CDR2: MNHEY and SVGAGI. V gave up 7 bases and J gave up 4 bases, with 15 bases separating them. CDR3 nucleotides: TGTGCCAGCACCCCGTGGGAGGGGGCAGATACGCAGTATTTT. Translated, it gives CASTPWEGADTQYF.

The chain has TRBV7-6 and TRBJ2-3; D is uncertain. In germline, CDR1 is SGHVS, CDR2 FNYEAQ. V was clipped by 1 base and J by 6 bases, with 5 bases between them. The CDR3 is 12 amino acids. For the CDR3, the DNA is TGTGCCAGCAGCTTAGGAGTGGATACGCAGTATTTT. Translated, it gives CASSLGVDTQYF.

V gene TRBV19 combines with J gene TRBJ1-2, with a tentative D call TRBD1 (5 bases). The germline V gene encodes CDR1 LNHDA and CDR2 SQIVND (reference sequence). V lost 7 bases and J lost 3, with 15 bases in between. CDR3 size: 14 residues. CDR3 sequence (DNA): TGTGCCAGTAATGACCAGGGCGCGTACTATGGCTACACCTTC. It codes for CASNDQGAYYGYTF.

The DNA of the CDR3 is TGTGCCAGCAGCCCCAGCTGGGAGTCTAGCGGCAACCTCTACGAGCAGTACTTC. This codes for CASSPSWESSGNLYEQYF. J is TRBJ2-7 and V is TRBV7-3, with TRBD2 matching 7 bases. Germline trimming cut 5 bases from V and 3 bases from J; bases unmatched to any gene: 19. Germline values: CDR1 SGHTA, CDR2 FQGTGA. This CDR3 spans 18 amino acids.

The chain recombines TRBV28 with TRBJ2-5, with a possible D match to TRBD2 (6 bases). The CDR3 loop spans 13 amino acids. The V gene lost 6 bases and the J gene lost 5 bases, with 13 bases spanning the gap. CDR1 is MDHEN, CDR2 SYDVKM, per germline. The CDR3 here is CASSTTEGETQYF. The CDR3 coding sequence is TGTGCCAGCAGCACTACGGAGGGGGAGACCCAGTACTTC.

This clone was seen once. The chain carries TRBV28 and TRBJ2-1, with TRBD1 matching 10 bases. Germline loops: CDR1 MDHEN, CDR2 SYDVKM. The CDR3 runs to 17 residues. J lost 4 bases, V lost 11 bases, and 17 bases had no gene match. CDR3 in DNA: TGTGCCGTACGAATAATTAAAGGGACAGGGGCGTACAATGAGCAGTTCTTC. Protein product: CAVRIIKGTGAYNEQFF. The variable domain in full, completed from reference TRBV28 and TRBJ2-1, reads DVKVTQSSRYLVKRTGEKVFLECVQDMDHENMFWYRQDPGLGLRLIYFSYDVKMKEKGDIPEGYSVSREKKERFSLILESASTNQTSMYLCAVRIIKGTGAYNEQFFGPGTRLTVL.

The rearrangement uses TRBV28 and TRBJ2-3; 12 bases match TRBD2. Per the germline V gene, CDR1 is MDHEN and CDR2 is SYDVKM. The CDR3 is 15 amino acids. With 4 bases clipped from V and 5 bases from J, the junction kept 4 bases outside the gene matches. This CDR3 is CASSSTSGSLDTQYF. The DNA of the CDR3 is TGTGCCAGCAGTTCGACTAGCGGGAGTTTAGATACGCAGTATTTT.

This clone was seen just once. The V gene is TRBV7-9, the J gene TRBJ2-7, with D possibly TRBD2 on 6 matching bases. The CDR3 is 12 residues long. Trimming shortened V by 5 bases and J by 4 bases, and 9 bases separated the two germline ends. Looked up from germline, CDR1 is SEHNR and CDR2 is FQNEAQ (reference sequence). The CDR3 protein is CASSPSDYEQYF. In nucleotides, the CDR3 is TGTGCCAGCAGCCCTAGCGATTACGAGCAGTACTTC.

The CDR3 here is CASSNGTNPDTQYF. The CDR3 coding sequence is TGTGCCAGCAGCAATGGGACTAATCCAGATACGCAGTATTTT. The chain employs TRBV7-9 and TRBJ2-3; 7 positions match TRBD2. With V trimmed by 5 bases and J by 4 bases, 6 bases remained unmatched. Germline lookup yields CDR1 SEHNR and CDR2 FQNEAQ (reference sequence). CDR3 length: 14 residues.

This chain connects TRBV28 to TRBJ2-3; D is possibly TRBD2 (6 bases). Germline V gene data show CDR1 as MDHEN and CDR2 as SYDVKM. The CDR3 spans 18 residues. The V and J ends lost 6 bases and 1 base respectively, with 23 bases between them. CDR3: CASSLDTGGTLGTDTQYF. DNA of the CDR3: TGTGCCAGCAGCCTGGACACCGGGGGTACATTAGGCACAGATACGCAGTATTTT.

Notes on this clone: Other nucleotide sequences in the sample specify the same CDR3. The chain links TRBV7-9 to TRBJ2-1; D possibly corresponds to TRBD2 (5 bases). V lost 2 bases, J lost 9 bases, and 8 bases lay in between. CDR3 length: 12 residues. Per the germline V gene, CDR1 is SEHNR and CDR2 is FQNEAQ (reference sequence). CDR3 amino acids: CASSLLAGEQFF. CDR3 in DNA: TGTGCCAGCAGCTTACTGGCGGGTGAGCAGTTCTTC.

The V and J genes are TRBV7-9 and TRBJ1-1; D remains unclear. The V gene lost 1 base and the J gene lost 4 bases, with 4 bases spanning the gap. Germline CDR1 is SEHNR and CDR2 is FQNEAQ (reference sequence). The CDR3 is made up of 12 amino acids. This CDR3 is CASSLESTEAFF. The DNA of the CDR3 is TGTGCCAGCAGCTTAGAGAGCACTGAAGCTTTCTTT.

The chain carries TRBV5-1 and TRBJ1-3; 8 bases agree with TRBD1. The CDR3 consists of 15 residues. V shed 0 bases and J 2 bases; nucleotides not matched to a gene: 1. The germline gives CDR1 SGHRS, CDR2 YFSETQ. CDR3 sequence: CASSLDRGTGNTIYF. CDR3 bases: TGCGCCAGCAGCTTGGACAGGGGGACTGGAAACACCATATATTTT.

V gene TRBV19 combines with J gene TRBJ2-3, with 14 bases aligning to TRBD2. Germline V lookup: CDR1 LNHDA, CDR2 SQIVND (reference sequence). The V and J ends lost 5 bases and 0 bases, in that order; junction bases with no gene match: 13. The CDR3 is made up of 20 amino acids. This CDR3 is CASSSSQGLAGVVSTDTQYF. The CDR3 DNA sequence: TGTGCCAGTAGTTCCTCGCAGGGACTAGCGGGAGTAGTTAGCACAGATACGCAGTATTTT.

The gene calls are TRBV28 and TRBJ2-3; 8 nucleotides agree with TRBD2. The V segment lost 5 bases and the J segment 5 bases; nucleotides outside the gene matches: 6. The CDR3 is 14 residues long. The germline V gene has CDR1 MDHEN and CDR2 SYDVKM. The chain's CDR3 is CASSKGLAEDTQYF. CDR3 DNA: TGTGCCAGCAGTAAAGGACTAGCCGAAGATACGCAGTATTTT.

The V call is TRBV5-1, the J call TRBJ2-4; 7 nucleotides align to TRBD2. This CDR3 spans 15 amino acids. The germline V gene has CDR1 SGHRS and CDR2 YFSETQ. V lost 7 bases and J lost 0; bases outside the gene matches: 7. CDR3 DNA: TGCGCCAGCGCCGCGGGGGACCTAGCCAAAAACATTCAGTACTTC. Its translation is CASAAGDLAKNIQYF.

The V call is TRBV27, the J call TRBJ2-7; 9 nucleotides match TRBD1. In germline, CDR1 is MNHEY, CDR2 SMNVEV (reference sequence). The CDR3 is made up of 16 amino acids. Unmatched junction bases numbered 12, after V lost 3 bases and J lost 6 bases. The CDR3 nucleotides read TGTGCCAGCAGTTTTTCTAGGACAGGGGTGTTACGCGAGCAGTACTTC. Its translation is CASSFSRTGVLREQYF.

The gene calls are TRBV19 and TRBJ2-1, with 14 bases identical to TRBD2. The CDR3 runs to 16 residues. The V and J ends lost 1 base and 6 bases, in that order; junction bases with no gene match: 2. Germline CDR1 is LNHDA and CDR2 is SQIVND (reference sequence). Written as DNA, the CDR3 is TGTGCCAGTAGTATAGGACTAGCGGGAGGGGCCAATGAGCAGTTCTTC. Its translation: CASSIGLAGGANEQFF.

The chain links TRBV5-4 to TRBJ2-7; a weak D match, TRBD2 (5 bases). Trimming took 2 bases from V and 2 from J, leaving 14 bases between them. The CDR3 is 15 amino acids. Germline CDR1 SGHNT, CDR2 YYREEE (reference sequence). CDR3 sequence: CASSLRGSRTYEQYF. CDR3 in DNA: TGTGCCAGCAGCTTACGGGGTAGCCGGACCTACGAGCAGTACTTC.